The clone carrying this T cell receptor beta chain was seen a few times. One entry per CDR3 protein, called by TCRdb with MiXCR from the 5' RACE reads. The top ten clones hold 2.5% to 3% of a sample with approximately 70,000 distinct CDR3 sequences, roughly an eighth of them seen once. This sample stems from a study of early T cells in non-severe SARS-CoV-2 infection. Looking at the study overall: It was bulk RNA from unsorted whole blood that was sequenced, and the chains were unpaired.

V lost 5 bases to trimming and J lost 6 bases, with 10 bases between them. CDR3 length: 13 residues. CDR1 SEHNR and CDR2 FQNEAQ come from the germline V gene (reference sequence). The chain is built from TRBV7-9 and TRBJ2-2; no clear D gene. The sequences come from whole blood, collected at baseline. The sequence was collected from an adult who was a healthcare worker with PCR-confirmed SARS-CoV-2 infection or an uninfected control (not recorded which). The CDR3 here is CASSPLQAGELFF. Written as DNA, the CDR3 is TGTGCCAGCAGCCCACTTCAGGCCGGGGAGCTGTTTTTT.